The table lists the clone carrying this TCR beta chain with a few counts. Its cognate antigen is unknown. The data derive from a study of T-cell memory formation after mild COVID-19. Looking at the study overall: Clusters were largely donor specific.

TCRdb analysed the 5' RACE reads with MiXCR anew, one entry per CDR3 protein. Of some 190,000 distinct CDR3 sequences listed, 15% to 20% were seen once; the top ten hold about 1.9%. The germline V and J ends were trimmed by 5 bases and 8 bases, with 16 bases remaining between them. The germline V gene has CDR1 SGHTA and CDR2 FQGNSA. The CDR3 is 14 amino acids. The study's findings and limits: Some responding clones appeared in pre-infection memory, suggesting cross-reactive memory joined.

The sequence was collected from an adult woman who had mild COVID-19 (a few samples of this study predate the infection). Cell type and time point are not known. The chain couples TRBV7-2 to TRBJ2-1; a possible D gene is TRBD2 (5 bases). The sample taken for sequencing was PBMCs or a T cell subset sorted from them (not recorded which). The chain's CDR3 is CASSRRTLTDEQFF. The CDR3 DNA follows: TGTGCCAGCAGCCGCAGGACTCTCACCGATGAGCAGTTCTTC.